The rows below give T cell receptor beta chains drawn from one sample of a study of T cells in Graves' hyperthyroidism and ophthalmopathy. TCRdb reprocessed the multiplex PCR reads via MiXCR and lists one record per CDR3 protein. This table holds about 540,000 distinct CDR3 sequences, about 45% found once. Sequenced material: peripheral blood or thyroid tissue (not recorded which). Every receptor here comes from a woman under 30 with Graves' hyperthyroidism. Each CDR3 is given with its conserved first and last residue. Each record gives: J gene, D gene, clone size, V gene, CDR3 DNA, CDR3 protein. D genes are given only for firm matches. A clone size is listed for some rows: how often the clone was seen (once, few, many), or a class if it is expanded.

j_gene: TRBJ2-5
d_gene: TRBD2
abundance: NA
v_gene: TRBV7-2
CDR3nt: TGTGCCAGCAGCCTCCGCAGGACTAGCGGGTGGCCCCCCCAAGAGACCCAGTACTTC
CDR3aa: CASSLRRTSGWPPQETQYF

j_gene: TRBJ1-4
d_gene: NA
abundance: NA
v_gene: TRBV2
CDR3nt: TGTGCCAGCAGCGCCCCCCTTGCAACTAATGAAAAACTGTTTTTT
CDR3aa: CASSAPLATNEKLFF

j_gene: TRBJ2-7
d_gene: NA
abundance: NA
v_gene: TRBV7-4
CDR3nt: TGTGCCAGCAGCCATCGGTGGGCCGGGGCGTACGAGCAGTACTTC
CDR3aa: CASSHRWAGAYEQYF

j_gene: TRBJ2-7
d_gene: NA
abundance: NA
v_gene: TRBV7-3
CDR3nt: TGTGCCAGCAGTGCTAAGGTTGTCTTTGGGTACGAGCAGTACTTC
CDR3aa: CASSAKVVFGYEQYF

j_gene: TRBJ2-7
d_gene: TRBD1
abundance: NA
v_gene: TRBV10-3
CDR3nt: TGTGCCAGCAACGGACAGGGTAATTACGAGCAGTACTTC
CDR3aa: CASNGQGNYEQYF

j_gene: TRBJ1-1
d_gene: NA
abundance: NA
v_gene: TRBV2
CDR3nt: TGTGCCAGCAGTGATTACGTGGGCACTGAAGCTTTCTTT
CDR3aa: CASSDYVGTEAFF

j_gene: TRBJ1-4
d_gene: NA
abundance: NA
v_gene: TRBV19
CDR3nt: TGTGCCAGTAGTATAACGTCCGGCGCCATCGGTGAAAAACTGTTTTTT
CDR3aa: CASSITSGAIGEKLFF

j_gene: TRBJ2-5
d_gene: NA
abundance: NA
v_gene: TRBV2
CDR3nt: TGTGCCAGCTTGGGGGGAGCAGAGACCCAGTACTTC
CDR3aa: CASLGGAETQYF

j_gene: TRBJ2-7
d_gene: NA
abundance: NA
v_gene: TRBV5-1
CDR3nt: TGCGCCAGCAGCTTGGAAGGGGCGGCGGCCGAGCAGTACTTC
CDR3aa: CASSLEGAAAEQYF

j_gene: TRBJ2-7
d_gene: NA
abundance: NA
v_gene: TRBV7-2
CDR3nt: TGTGCCAGCGGTATCACCGGGGAGCAGTACTTC
CDR3aa: CASGITGEQYF

j_gene: TRBJ2-7
d_gene: NA
abundance: NA
v_gene: TRBV5-1
CDR3nt: TGCGCCAGCAGCAGGCTCGATGGACAGAGCACCTACGAGCAGTACTTC
CDR3aa: CASSRLDGQSTYEQYF

j_gene: TRBJ2-4
d_gene: TRBD1
abundance: NA
v_gene: TRBV29-1
CDR3nt: TGCAGCGTTGTATGGAGGGGACAGGCGAACATTCAGTACTTC
CDR3aa: CSVVWRGQANIQYF

j_gene: TRBJ1-2
d_gene: TRBD1
abundance: NA
v_gene: TRBV15
CDR3nt: TGTGCCACCAGCAGCAGGACAGGGGCCGAGTCTAACTATGGCTACACCTTC
CDR3aa: CATSSRTGAESNYGYTF

j_gene: TRBJ2-7
d_gene: TRBD2
abundance: NA
v_gene: TRBV7-2
CDR3nt: TGTGCCAGCAGCGCCCTCAGCGGGAGGTCATACGAGCAGTACTTC
CDR3aa: CASSALSGRSYEQYF

j_gene: TRBJ1-5
d_gene: TRBD1
abundance: NA
v_gene: TRBV29-1
CDR3nt: TGCAGCGCTAGACAGGGGAGTAGCAATCAGCCCCAGCATTTT
CDR3aa: CSARQGSSNQPQHF

j_gene: TRBJ2-2
d_gene: NA
abundance: many
v_gene: TRBV29-1
CDR3nt: TGCAGCGTCCAGTCGGCAACGAACACCGGGGAGCTGTTTTTT
CDR3aa: CSVQSATNTGELFF

j_gene: TRBJ1-1
d_gene: NA
abundance: NA
v_gene: TRBV20-1
CDR3nt: TGCAGTGCTACCCAGGCGGGCACTGAAGCTTTCTTT
CDR3aa: CSATQAGTEAFF

j_gene: TRBJ2-7
d_gene: TRBD2
abundance: few
v_gene: TRBV7-6
CDR3nt: TGTGCCAGCAGCTTTGAGCGGGAGAAAGACGAGCAGTACTTC
CDR3aa: CASSFEREKDEQYF